This T cell receptor beta chain was profiled in a study of a mutant IDH1 vaccine in newly diagnosed glioma. As for the study in general: Prior therapy was radiotherapy, temozolomide, or both; most received both. Study-wide findings and caveats: It was over 85% of patients that developed vaccine-induced immune responses.

V gave up 5 bases and J gave up 0 bases, with 11 bases separating them. Germline V gives CDR1 MNHEY, CDR2 SMNVEV (reference sequence). The CDR3 runs 14 residues. Libraries were prepared by immunoSEQ multiplex PCR; TCRdb keeps only in-frame clonotypes and omits some of them. The table shows 60,000 to 75,000 clones, with 79% occurring only once. Sample time point: baseline, week 1 (first vaccination visit). The treatment was: pre-vaccination baseline after standard-of-care therapy. Of note for this clone: Its matching antigen is unknown.

This TCR was sampled from a man between 45 and 60 years old with glioma. The input for sequencing was PBMCs, taken from a glioma patient treated with radiotherapy, temozolomide or both. The V gene is TRBV27, the J gene TRBJ2-7; D unresolved. The CDR3 nucleotides are TGTGCCAGCAGTCCCAGACTGGACTCCTACGAGCAGTACTTC. Its translation: CASSPRLDSYEQYF.